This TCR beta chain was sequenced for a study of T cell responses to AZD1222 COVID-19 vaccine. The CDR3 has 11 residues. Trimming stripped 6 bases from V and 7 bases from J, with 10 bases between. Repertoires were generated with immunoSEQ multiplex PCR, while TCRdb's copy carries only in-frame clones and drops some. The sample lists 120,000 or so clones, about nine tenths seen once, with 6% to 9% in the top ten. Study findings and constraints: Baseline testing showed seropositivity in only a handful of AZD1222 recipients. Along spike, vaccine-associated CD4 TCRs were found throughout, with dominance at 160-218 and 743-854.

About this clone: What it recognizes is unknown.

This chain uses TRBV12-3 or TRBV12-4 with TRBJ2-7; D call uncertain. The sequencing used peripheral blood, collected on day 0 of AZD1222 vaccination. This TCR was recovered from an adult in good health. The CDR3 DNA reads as TGTGCCAGCAGATCCAAAGGAGAGCAGTACTTC. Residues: CASRSKGEQYF.